This T cell receptor (beta chain) was identified in a study of blood T cell repertoires in COVID-19. In terms of age and location, participants ranged from roughly 18 to 100 years and lived in approximately 24 US areas. Profiled with immunoSEQ multiplex PCR; TCRdb holds only in-frame clones, not every one. The table includes fewer than 500,000 clones, 70% to 90% detected once. The sequence was obtained from a woman younger than 35 with acute COVID-19. Sample: PBMCs or T cells enriched from blood (not recorded which).

CDR3: CATSRGRGPYGYTF. In nucleotides, the CDR3 is TGTGCCACCAGCAGGGGCAGGGGGCCCTATGGCTACACCTTC. The chain employs TRBV15 and TRBJ1-2, with 8 bases lining up with TRBD1. Germline V CDR1 and CDR2: LNHNV, YYDKDF (reference sequence). V shed 3 bases, J shed 4 bases, and the junction held 4 bases outside the gene matches. This CDR3 spans 14 amino acids.